This note documents a single TCR beta chain sequence. Its antigen remains unidentified. Trimming stripped 5 bases from V and 5 bases from J, with 18 bases between. This CDR3 region has 15 residues. CDR1 and CDR2 from the germline V gene are MNHNY and SVGAGI (reference sequence). The protocol was immunoSEQ multiplex PCR, while the TCRdb copy is restricted to in-frame clones and leaves out a portion. The repertoire holds around 310,000 clones, with roughly 85% as singletons. The source of the sample is a study of cytotoxic CD8 clonotypes in ibrutinib-treated CLL. Study in general: In all, around 10 patients were relapsed/refractory, roughly 15 were treatment-naive and 17 to 18 were IGHV unmutated. Per sample, productive templates averaged nearly 260,000 and productive rearrangements averaged roughly 91,000. Points from the study as a whole: Sustained-remission patients were sampled at different times than progressing patients were. Clonality grew at ibrutinib response; at progression, it decreased back toward baseline.

V is TRBV6-6 and J is TRBJ2-5; a possible D gene is TRBD2 (6 bases). The source material was PBMCs, sampled before ibrutinib treatment. The TCR originated in a human donor with chronic lymphocytic leukemia. The CDR3, as DNA: TGTGCCAGCAGTACCCGAGATGGGGGGTTGGAGACCCAGTACTTC. It translates to CASSTRDGGLETQYF.